The 14 T cell receptor beta chains presented below share a single source sample, sequenced in a study of shared clonotypes between healthy human individuals. Only in-frame clones appear in the TCRdb table, and some are missing; sequencing was by immunoSEQ multiplex PCR. Found here are roughly 320,000 clones, 80% to 90% of them singletons; the top ten hold 15% to 20%. The material sequenced was memory CD8+ T cells sorted from blood. The sample's subset: CD45RO+ cells pooled with CCR7-negative TemRA cells. The receptors come from a man younger than 30 in good health.

The chain combines TRBV18 with TRBJ1-4; TRBD1 aligns across 11 bases. The junction had 1 base not matched to a gene; V was cut back by 3 bases and J by 1 base. Germline loops: CDR1 KGHSH, CDR2 LQKENI. The CDR3 has 16 amino acids. The CDR3, as DNA: TGTGCCAGCTCACCGGGACAGGGGGTAACTAATGAAAAACTGTTTTTT. Its translation is CASSPGQGVTNEKLFF.

This chain connects TRBV13 to TRBJ1-1; 11 bases match TRBD1. The CDR3 runs to 15 residues. Germline V gives CDR1 PRHDT, CDR2 FYEKMQ (reference sequence). Trimming cost V 2 bases and J 11 bases; bases outside gene matches: 10. This CDR3 is CASSLWGQGVSGAFF. CDR3 nucleotide sequence: TGTGCCAGCAGCTTATGGGGACAGGGGGTGTCTGGGGCTTTCTTT. The full variable domain, in which reference TRBV13 and TRBJ1-1 provide the parts outside the CDR3, is AAGVIQSPRHLIKEKRETATLKCYPIPRHDTVYWYQQGPGQDPQFLISFYEKMQSDKGSIPDRFSAQQFSDYHSELNMSSLELGDSALYFCASSLWGQGVSGAFFGQGTRLTVV.

This sequence joins TRBV15 and TRBJ1-2; possibly TRBD1 for D (5 bases). CDR1 is LNHNV, CDR2 YYDKDF, per germline (reference sequence). Trimming removed 2 bases at V and 4 bases at J, with 17 bases between. CDR3 length: 16 residues. The CDR3 DNA sequence: TGTGCCACCAGCAGACCCTTGACAGTCTACTTCTATGGCTACACCTTC. It is translated as CATSRPLTVYFYGYTF.

The J gene is TRBJ2-5, the V gene TRBV28; 7 nucleotides match TRBD1. CDR1 and CDR2 from the germline V gene are MDHEN and SYDVKM. The CDR3 runs to 14 residues. V lost 3 bases, J lost 6 bases, and 7 bases stayed unmatched. The CDR3 loop reads CASSLSRQGKTQYF. CDR3 DNA: TGTGCCAGCAGTTTGTCTCGACAGGGCAAGACCCAGTACTTC.

This clone was counted at least ten times. The rearrangement joins TRBV7-9 to TRBJ2-7; D remains ambiguous. This CDR3 contains 13 residues. In germline, CDR1 is SEHNR, CDR2 FQNEAQ (reference sequence). V gave up 1 base and J gave up 7 bases, with 11 bases separating them. CDR3: CASSLGSVGEQYF. The CDR3 nucleotides are TGTGCCAGCAGCTTAGGCTCCGTGGGGGAGCAGTACTTC.

The rearrangement links TRBV9 to TRBJ2-7; D might be TRBD2 (6 bases). Deletions cut 0 bases from V and 5 bases from J, with 9 bases between. CDR1 SGDLS and CDR2 YYNGEE come from the germline V gene. The CDR3 sequence is 13 residues long. This CDR3 reads CASSVGTGDEQYF. The CDR3, as DNA: TGTGCCAGCAGCGTAGGAACGGGAGACGAGCAGTACTTC.

Remarks on this clone: Other DNA sequences of this sample code for an identical CDR3. The rearrangement links TRBV7-9 to TRBJ2-7; D is unclear. Germline CDR1 reads SEHNR; CDR2 reads FQNEAQ (reference sequence). The V gene lost 1 base and the J gene lost 3 bases, with 7 bases spanning the gap. CDR3 length equals 13 residues. CDR3 sequence: CASSLGVGYEQYF. CDR3 bases: TGTGCCAGCAGCTTAGGGGTAGGCTACGAGCAGTACTTC.

The V call is TRBV28, the J call TRBJ2-1; 7 positions agree with TRBD1. V lost 7 bases and J lost 4; bases outside the gene matches: 10. This CDR3 has 15 residues. In germline, CDR1 is MDHEN, CDR2 SYDVKM. CDR3 nucleotide sequence: TGTGCCAGCAATATCGGGACAGCCGGGTACAATGAGCAGTTCTTC. Its protein is CASNIGTAGYNEQFF. Using reference TRBV28 and TRBJ2-1 for the parts outside the CDR3, the full variable domain is DVKVTQSSRYLVKRTGEKVFLECVQDMDHENMFWYRQDPGLGLRLIYFSYDVKMKEKGDIPEGYSVSREKKERFSLILESASTNQTSMYLCASNIGTAGYNEQFFGPGTRLTVL.

The chain has TRBV10-3 and TRBJ1-1, with 9 nucleotides matching TRBD1. From germline, CDR1 is ENHRY and CDR2 SYGVKD. J gave up 4 bases and V 3 bases, and 9 bases lay outside the gene matches. The CDR3 runs 16 residues. CDR3 sequence (DNA): TGTGCCATCAGTGACGGGACAGGGCGTCCGGGCACTGAAGCTTTCTTT. Its translation is CAISDGTGRPGTEAFF.

V gene TRBV25-1 combines with J gene TRBJ1-5; D possibly corresponds to TRBD1 (5 bases). V was clipped by 1 base and J by 15 bases, with 13 bases between them. This CDR3 is 12 amino acids long. Germline CDR1 and CDR2: MGHDK and SYGVNS. DNA for the CDR3: TGTGCCAGCAGTGAATTGGGGGGGAAAGCGCATTTT. Protein: CASSELGGKAHF.

This chain links TRBV28 with TRBJ2-5, with TRBD2 matching over 8 bases. Trimming at V came to 7 bases and at J to 0 bases, leaving 7 bases not matched to a gene. The CDR3 length is 15 residues. In germline, CDR1 is MDHEN, CDR2 SYDVKM. The CDR3 region has the DNA TGTGCCAGCACCGAGACTAGCGAATACCAAGAGACCCAGTACTTC. Translating gives CASTETSEYQETQYF.

The chain is built from TRBV10-3 and TRBJ2-3; D uncertain. V was pared by 0 bases and J by 4 bases, with 5 bases between. The CDR3 sequence is 13 residues long. CDR1 ENHRY and CDR2 SYGVKD come from the germline V gene. CDR3 bases: TGTGCCATCAGTGAGTCAAGTCCAGATACGCAGTATTTT. Amino acid sequence: CAISESSPDTQYF.

V usage is TRBV4-1 and J usage is TRBJ1-2; D may be TRBD1 (5 bases). V lost 4 bases to trimming and J lost 6 bases, with 15 bases between them. There are 14 residues in the CDR3. Looked up from germline, CDR1 is MGHRA and CDR2 is YSYEKL. CDR3 sequence (DNA): TGCGCCAGCAGCCTAAACGGACACTCAAATGGCTACACCTTC. It translates to CASSLNGHSNGYTF.

The chain carries TRBV12-1 and TRBJ2-2; the D segment call TRBD2 is taken from the table without a DNA check. TRBV12-1 is recorded as a pseudogene. The CDR3 covers 16 residues. The CDR3 region is CASSPGLAGGGGELFF. In nucleotides, the CDR3 is TGTGCCAGCAGCCCTGGACTAGCGGGGGGTGGCGGGGAGCTGTTTTTT.